This is a list of T cell receptor beta chains from one sample in a study of blood T cell repertoires in COVID-19. Sequencing was performed with immunoSEQ multiplex PCR; in TCRdb, only in-frame clones are kept and a portion is missing. The sample carries about 70,000 clones, roughly 80% recorded once. The sequenced material came from peripheral blood. The receptors derive from a man aged 30-40 years with COVID-19, enrolled during active disease. The CDR3 runs from the conserved cysteine through the conserved F or W.

V gene	J gene	CDR3 length	CDR3 protein
TRBV12-3/TRBV12-4	TRBJ1-1	13	CASSSEGGGKSFF
TRBV4-2	TRBJ2-3	17	CASSHAGVGTSTDTQYF
TRBV2	TRBJ2-7	13	CASRPTFNYEQYF
TRBV6-5	TRBJ1-6	14	CASSLAGGNSPLHF
TRBV7-2	TRBJ2-3	14	CASRPSGSADTQYF
TRBV27	TRBJ1-2	13	CASSYRTGNGYTF
TRBV2	TRBJ1-4	15	CASSATGGTNEKLFF
TRBV20-1	TRBJ1-1	11	CSARGGTLGLF
TRBV5-4	TRBJ2-2	15	CASSLAQGASGELFF
TRBV11-2	TRBJ1-1	13	CASSLSGDTEAFF
TRBV6-5	TRBJ2-1	14	CASSGQGGINEQFF
TRBV15	TRBJ1-1	14	CATSTGGGNTEAFF
TRBV27	TRBJ1-5	15	CASSSPAGGGGTQHF
TRBV30	TRBJ1-1	15	CAWRPKDRGNTEAFF
TRBV18	TRBJ1-5	16	CASSPRRQDSNQPQHF
TRBV7-2	TRBJ2-5	14	CASSRDRGQGTQYF
TRBV10-3	TRBJ2-7	15	CAIRGRSGPSYEQYF
TRBV5-1	TRBJ1-2	14	CASSPTLFPGGYTF
TRBV24-1	TRBJ2-2	15	CATSDPGRSGGELFF
TRBV29-1	TRBJ1-2	12	CSVEDLRGGYTF
TRBV7-9	TRBJ2-1	15	CASSTGLAGASEQFF
TRBV7-2	TRBJ1-5	15	CASSLGQGAGRPQHF
TRBV28	TRBJ1-2	12	CASSKTGFGYTF
TRBV30	TRBJ1-5	18	CAWSQAGTGFFSNQPQHF
TRBV14	TRBJ2-3	16	CASSHAPGTDTDTQYF
TRBV11-3	TRBJ2-7	14	CASSYGTGVYEQYF
TRBV15	TRBJ1-1	13	CATGGAMNTEAFF
TRBV5-6	TRBJ1-1	15	CASETYHGGSAEAFF
TRBV5-4	TRBJ2-7	15	CASSLEAGGFYEQYF
TRBV19	TRBJ1-5	13	CASSQQGSQPQHF
TRBV5-6	TRBJ1-6	13	CASSRGQGLWSHF
TRBV27	TRBJ1-2	14	CASSRDRAFYGYTF